What follows are 13 T cell receptor beta chains derived from one specimen sequenced in a study of T cell repertoires in cytomegalovirus infection. TCRdb re-called the reads with MiXCR, one entry per CDR3 protein. Among 360,000 or so distinct CDR3 sequences listed, roughly 36% were seen once. Their recognized antigens are unknown. The material sequenced was cultured PBMCs, taken from culture after CMV antigen stimulation. Receptors originate from a human donor in good health (CMV status not recorded). Some clones in this sample may be carry-over from other donors' samples.

A remark on this clonotype: It is likely a read error, because the conserved phenylalanine at the end of the CDR3 is missing. The DNA is left out, because the CDR3 cannot be placed on it with certainty; the CDR3 is given as TCRdb lists it. The CDR3 spells CATSSIPNHPGTV. The chain joins TRBV15 to TRBJ1-2; TRBD1, the table's D call, lacks a check against the DNA. Germline assignment: CDR1 LNHNV and CDR2 YYDKDF (reference sequence). With termini counted, the CDR3 has 13 amino acids.

The chain recombines TRBV7-8 with TRBJ2-1; 14 nucleotides agree with TRBD2. The CDR3 sequence is 18 residues long. After removal of 5 bases from V and 3 bases from J, the junction contained 9 bases not matched to a gene. The germline CDR1 and CDR2 sequences are SGHVS and FQNEAQ. CDR3 sequence: CASSRLPGTSGSYNEQFF. The CDR3, as DNA: TGTGCCAGCAGCCGCTTGCCCGGGACTAGCGGGAGCTACAATGAGCAGTTCTTC.

This clonotype was seen only a few times. The chain couples TRBV7-6 to TRBJ2-2; tentative D call: TRBD1 (7 bases). Per the germline V gene, CDR1 is SGHVS and CDR2 is FNYEAQ. The CDR3 length is 16 residues. V lost 1 base, J lost 4 bases, and 13 bases lay in between. DNA for the CDR3: TGTGCCAGCAGCTTAGGCGCAGGGGGGACCACCGGGGAGCTGTTTTTT. It specifies CASSLGAGGTTGELFF.

The table lists this clonotype with many counts. The V and J genes are TRBV7-2 and TRBJ2-5; perhaps TRBD2 as D (5 bases). The length of the CDR3 is 13 residues. Germline V gives CDR1 SGHTA, CDR2 FQGNSA. V shed 5 bases and J shed 4 bases, with 11 bases lying between them. The CDR3 nucleotides are TGTGCCAGCAGCCGTAGCGCTGGAGAGACCCAGTACTTC. As protein: CASSRSAGETQYF.

The chain employs TRBV5-6 and TRBJ2-2; the match to TRBD1 covers 7 bases. CDR1 and CDR2 (germline): SGHDT, YYEEEE. The CDR3 totals 18 residues. Trimming cost V 2 bases and J 2 bases; bases outside gene matches: 12. The CDR3 nucleotides are TGTGCCAGCAGCTTAAAACAATCGGGACAGCCTAACACCGGGGAGCTGTTTTTT. Residues: CASSLKQSGQPNTGELFF.

The V call is TRBV4-1, the J call TRBJ2-3; D is uncertain. The V end lost 1 base, the J end lost 0 bases, and 11 bases lay between the germline ends. CDR3 size: 16 residues. Germline lookup yields CDR1 MGHRA and CDR2 YSYEKL. CDR3 DNA: TGCGCCAGCAGCCAAGGTCGTCTCACTAGCACAGATACGCAGTATTTT. Amino acid sequence: CASSQGRLTSTDTQYF.

The chain carries TRBV19 and TRBJ1-2; D possibly corresponds to TRBD1 (6 bases). The CDR3 has 13 residues. CDR1 LNHDA and CDR2 SQIVND come from the germline V gene (reference sequence). V lost 7 bases to trimming and J lost 2 bases, with 11 bases between them. The CDR3: CASNNRENYGYTF. The CDR3, as DNA: TGTGCCAGTAACAACAGGGAAAACTATGGCTACACCTTC. The full variable domain, completed using reference TRBV19 and TRBJ1-2, is DGGITQSPKYLFRKEGQNVTLSCEQNLNHDAMYWYRQDPGQGLRLIYYSQIVNDFQKGDIAEGYSVSREKKESFPLTVTSAQKNPTAFYLCASNNRENYGYTFGSGTRLTVV.

V gene TRBV5-1 combines with J gene TRBJ1-1; D remains unclear. Germline V gene lookup returns CDR1 SGHRS and CDR2 YFSETQ. The CDR3 is made up of 13 amino acids. Between the trimmed V and J ends, which lost 0 bases and 11 bases, there was a span of 14 bases. The CDR3 sequence is CASSLAVGLGAFF. CDR3 in DNA: TGCGCCAGCAGCTTGGCGGTCGGGTTGGGCGCTTTCTTT.

This chain uses TRBV2 with TRBJ2-7, with D possibly matching TRBD1 (7 bases). Germline assignment: CDR1 SNHLY and CDR2 FYNNEI. V lost 1 base, J lost 1 base, and 11 bases lay in between. This CDR3 comprises 15 residues. The CDR3 region is CASSEGRGRSYEQYV. CDR3 bases: TGTGCCAGCAGTGAAGGGAGGGGGCGTTCCTACGAGCAGTACGTC.

This clonotype came up many times. J is TRBJ2-3 and V is TRBV7-2; TRBD2 aligns across 9 bases. The CDR3 totals 15 residues. The J segment lost 7 bases and the V segment lost 5 bases, leaving 10 bases of the junction unmatched. In germline, CDR1 is SGHTA, CDR2 FQGNSA. This chain's CDR3 is CASSTSAGGLHTQYF. CDR3 DNA sequence: TGTGCCAGCAGCACGTCAGCGGGAGGATTACATACGCAGTATTTT.

Only a few counts were recorded for this clonotype. The chain employs TRBV7-2 and TRBJ2-7, with no clear D. CDR3 length equals 14 residues. V dropped 3 bases and J dropped 2 bases, with 11 bases sitting between them. The V gene's germline CDR1 is SGHTA and CDR2 FQGNSA. CDR3 in DNA: TGTGCCAGCAGCTTCATGGGCGGAGCCTACGAGCAGTACGTC. It translates to CASSFMGGAYEQYV.

A single count supports this clonotype. The CDR3 coding sequence is TGTGCCACCAGCAGAGAGGGGGAGTTGACAGATACGCAGTATTTT. It yields the protein CATSREGELTDTQYF. The J gene is TRBJ2-3, the V gene TRBV15; possibly TRBD1 or TRBD2 for D (5 bases each). This CDR3 has 15 amino acids. V lost 0 bases to trimming and J lost 3 bases, with 10 bases between them. Germline V gives CDR1 LNHNV, CDR2 YYDKDF (reference sequence).

The chain uses TRBV6-2 or TRBV6-3 and TRBJ2-7; possible D gene TRBD1, 5 bases. CDR3 length: 13 residues. Per germline, CDR1 MNHEY and CDR2 SVGEGT. The V and J ends lost 5 bases and 2 bases respectively, with 10 bases between them. This chain's CDR3 is CASSKGAPYEQYV. The CDR3 DNA follows: TGTGCCAGCAGTAAAGGGGCCCCCTACGAGCAGTACGTC.